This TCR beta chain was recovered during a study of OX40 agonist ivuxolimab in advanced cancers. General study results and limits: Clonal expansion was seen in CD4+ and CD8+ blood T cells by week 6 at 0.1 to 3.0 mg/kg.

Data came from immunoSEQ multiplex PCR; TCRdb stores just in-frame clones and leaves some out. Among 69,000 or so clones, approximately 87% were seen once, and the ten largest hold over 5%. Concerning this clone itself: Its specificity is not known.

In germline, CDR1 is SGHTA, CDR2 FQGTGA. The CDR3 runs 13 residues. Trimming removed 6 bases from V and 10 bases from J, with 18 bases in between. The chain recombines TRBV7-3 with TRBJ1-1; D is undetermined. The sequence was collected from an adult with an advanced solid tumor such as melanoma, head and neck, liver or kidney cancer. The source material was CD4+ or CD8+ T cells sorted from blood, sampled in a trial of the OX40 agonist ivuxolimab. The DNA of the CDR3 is TGTGCCAGCAGTCTCGGGGTCGGGGATAGAGCTTTCTTT. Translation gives CASSLGVGDRAFF.